A selection of T cell receptor beta chains follows, all from one sample in a study of blood T cell repertoires in COVID-19. Assay: immunoSEQ multiplex PCR; the TCRdb copy retains only in-frame clones and omits some. Seen here are 160,000 or so clones, roughly 90% observed once, and the top ten hold 2.5% to 3.5%. Sequencing used peripheral blood. These receptors were taken from a man aged 55 to 70 with acute or convalescent COVID-19. Each CDR3 is given with its conserved first and last residue. Each record gives: V gene, J gene, D gene, clone size, CDR3 protein, CDR3 DNA. D genes are given only for firm matches. Clone size is stated in some rows and not others, as once, few, many or a class when expanded.

V: TRBV18; J: TRBJ1-2; D: TRBD1; size: NA; CDR3: CASWPGQGVYTF; DNA: TGTGCCAGCTGGCCGGGACAGGGGGTGTACACCTTC
V: TRBV6-5; J: TRBJ2-5; D: NA; size: NA; CDR3: CASTGETQYF; DNA: TGTGCCAGCACGGGGGAGACCCAGTACTTC
V: TRBV18; J: TRBJ1-5; D: NA; size: NA; CDR3: CASSVGGNQPQHF; DNA: TGTGCCAGCTCAGTCGGGGGTAATCAGCCCCAGCATTTT
V: TRBV18; J: TRBJ1-1; D: TRBD1; size: NA; CDR3: CASSQGARNTEAFF; DNA: TGTGCCAGCTCACAGGGGGCGCGAAATACTGAAGCTTTCTTT
V: TRBV4-1; J: TRBJ2-3; D: TRBD2; size: NA; CDR3: CASSQDLAGGRGDTQYF; DNA: TGCGCCAGCAGCCAAGATCTGGCGGGGGGGCGCGGGGATACGCAGTATTTT
V: TRBV3-1/TRBV3-2; J: TRBJ2-7; D: TRBD2; size: NA; CDR3: CASSPRSNTLAGRLYEQYF; DNA: TGTGCCAGCAGCCCCCGCTCTAACACCTTAGCGGGGAGGTTGTACGAGCAGTACTTC
V: TRBV5-4; J: TRBJ2-2; D: NA; size: NA; CDR3: CASSLGQLNTGELFF; DNA: TGTGCCAGCAGCTTGGGACAGCTGAACACCGGGGAGCTGTTTTTT
V: TRBV5-1; J: TRBJ1-6; D: NA; size: NA; CDR3: CASSLGQYGYNSPLHF; DNA: TGCGCCAGCAGCTTGGGACAGTACGGATATAATTCACCCCTCCACTTT
V: TRBV19; J: TRBJ1-6; D: TRBD1; size: few; CDR3: CASSTTGGETPLHF; DNA: TGTGCCAGTAGTACGACAGGGGGCGAGACACCCCTCCACTTT
V: TRBV14; J: TRBJ2-7; D: TRBD1; size: NA; CDR3: CASRRQGAAYEQYF; DNA: TGTGCCAGCAGGAGACAGGGGGCCGCTTACGAGCAGTACTTC
V: TRBV9; J: TRBJ1-2; D: NA; size: once; CDR3: CASSVKAGKGYTF; DNA: TGTGCCAGCAGCGTTAAGGCAGGGAAAGGCTACACCTTC
V: TRBV19; J: TRBJ2-1; D: TRBD2; size: NA; CDR3: CASSLAGGNNNEQFF; DNA: TGTGCCAGTAGTCTAGCGGGGGGAAACAACAATGAGCAGTTCTTC
V: TRBV7-9; J: TRBJ1-1; D: TRBD1; size: NA; CDR3: CASSGRTGVDTEAFF; DNA: TGTGCCAGCAGCGGAAGGACAGGGGTAGACACTGAAGCTTTCTTT
V: TRBV2; J: TRBJ1-2; D: NA; size: NA; CDR3: CASSEAGWSGYTF; DNA: TGTGCCAGCAGTGAAGCAGGATGGAGTGGCTACACCTTC
V: TRBV5-8; J: TRBJ1-5; D: NA; size: NA; CDR3: CASSSLIQQPQHF; DNA: TGTGCCAGCAGCTCCCTTATACAACAGCCCCAGCATTTT
V: TRBV4-3; J: TRBJ1-5; D: NA; size: NA; CDR3: CASSVGDNQPQHF; DNA: TGCGCCAGCAGCGTGGGAGATAATCAGCCCCAGCATTTT
V: TRBV23-1; J: TRBJ2-7; D: NA; size: NA; CDR3: CASSQRWQGPLHEQYF; DNA: TGCGCCAGCAGTCAACGGTGGCAGGGGCCCCTCCACGAGCAGTACTTC
V: TRBV12-3/TRBV12-4; J: TRBJ2-2; D: NA; size: NA; CDR3: CASLGRYGELFF; DNA: TGTGCCAGTTTGGGCCGTTACGGGGAGCTGTTTTTT
V: TRBV30; J: TRBJ1-3; D: NA; size: NA; CDR3: CAWSVGRSGNTIYF; DNA: TGTGCCTGGAGTGTCGGGAGGTCTGGAAACACCATATATTTT
V: TRBV15; J: TRBJ2-3; D: TRBD2; size: NA; CDR3: CATRSGGAGDTQYF; DNA: TGTGCCACCCGAAGCGGGGGGGCCGGAGATACGCAGTATTTT
V: TRBV2; J: TRBJ1-5; D: TRBD1; size: many; CDR3: CASSSSPGQGGQPQHF; DNA: TGTGCCAGCAGTTCTTCCCCCGGACAGGGAGGGCAGCCCCAGCATTTT
V: TRBV6-5; J: TRBJ1-4; D: NA; size: NA; CDR3: CASSYSGRAANEKLFF; DNA: TGTGCCAGCAGTTACTCGGGCAGGGCGGCTAATGAAAAACTGTTTTTT
V: TRBV19; J: TRBJ2-7; D: TRBD2; size: NA; CDR3: CASKRGTGYDEQYF; DNA: TGTGCCAGTAAGCGGGGCACAGGATACGACGAGCAGTACTTC
V: TRBV6-5; J: TRBJ2-7; D: TRBD1; size: NA; CDR3: CASRADRGNYEQYF; DNA: TGTGCCAGCAGGGCTGACAGGGGCAACTACGAGCAGTACTTC
V: TRBV10-3; J: TRBJ1-1; D: TRBD1; size: NA; CDR3: CAISPGQGSMNTEAFF; DNA: TGTGCCATCAGTCCGGGACAGGGTTCAATGAACACTGAAGCTTTCTTT
V: TRBV6-5; J: TRBJ2-7; D: NA; size: NA; CDR3: CASSYSIRDKSYEQYF; DNA: TGTGCCAGCAGTTACTCGATTCGGGACAAGTCCTACGAGCAGTACTTC
V: TRBV6-5; J: TRBJ1-6; D: TRBD1; size: NA; CDR3: CASSLDRVDPPLHF; DNA: TGTGCCAGCAGTCTCGACAGGGTGGATCCACCCCTCCACTTT
V: TRBV11-2; J: TRBJ2-1; D: TRBD1; size: NA; CDR3: CASSLKQGAYNEQFF; DNA: TGTGCCAGCAGCTTAAAACAGGGGGCCTACAATGAGCAGTTCTTC
V: TRBV6-5; J: TRBJ1-2; D: TRBD1; size: NA; CDR3: CASTNIGQGGYTF; DNA: TGTGCCAGCACCAACATAGGACAGGGCGGCTACACCTTC
V: TRBV4-2; J: TRBJ2-3; D: NA; size: NA; CDR3: CASSQEVAPADTQYF; DNA: TGTGCCAGCAGCCAAGAAGTAGCTCCCGCAGATACGCAGTATTTT
V: TRBV7-2; J: TRBJ2-7; D: TRBD2; size: NA; CDR3: CASSPRVSLAEVYEQYF; DNA: TGTGCCAGCAGCCCCCGGGTTTCGCTAGCGGAAGTCTACGAGCAGTACTTC
V: TRBV6-5; J: TRBJ1-1; D: TRBD1; size: NA; CDR3: CASKPGQLNTEAFF; DNA: TGTGCCAGCAAGCCGGGACAGCTGAACACTGAAGCTTTCTTT
V: TRBV19; J: TRBJ2-1; D: NA; size: NA; CDR3: CASSKLGTSILNEQFF; DNA: TGTGCCAGTAGTAAACTAGGAACTAGCATTCTCAATGAGCAGTTCTTC
V: TRBV6-5; J: TRBJ2-3; D: TRBD2; size: NA; CDR3: CATKTGGADTQYF; DNA: TGTGCCACCAAAACGGGGGGTGCAGATACGCAGTATTTT
V: TRBV5-1; J: TRBJ1-1; D: TRBD1; size: NA; CDR3: CASSQQGRTRDTEAFF; DNA: TGCGCCAGCAGTCAACAGGGGAGGACCCGGGACACTGAAGCTTTCTTT
V: TRBV7-2; J: TRBJ1-5; D: NA; size: NA; CDR3: CASSLGAGVGQPQHF; DNA: TGTGCCAGCAGCCTCGGTGCAGGGGTCGGTCAGCCCCAGCATTTT
V: TRBV7-9; J: TRBJ1-2; D: NA; size: NA; CDR3: CASSSPDRNYGYTF; DNA: TGTGCCAGCAGCTCCCCGGACAGAAACTATGGCTACACCTTC
V: TRBV7-9; J: TRBJ1-4; D: TRBD1; size: NA; CDR3: CASSPRQGASEKLFF; DNA: TGTGCCAGCAGCCCGCGACAGGGGGCGAGTGAAAAACTGTTTTTT
V: TRBV5-8; J: TRBJ2-3; D: TRBD2; size: NA; CDR3: CASSSIVRAGGYADTQYF; DNA: TGTGCCAGCAGCTCCATTGTGCGAGCGGGGGGGTACGCAGATACGCAGTATTTT
V: TRBV18; J: TRBJ1-6; D: TRBD1; size: NA; CDR3: CASSLGQGKRSPLHF; DNA: TGTGCCAGCTCTCTGGGACAGGGGAAGCGTTCACCCCTCCACTTT
V: TRBV7-9; J: TRBJ1-6; D: TRBD1; size: NA; CDR3: CASSPGTGSNSPLHF; DNA: TGTGCCAGCAGCCCCGGGACAGGGAGTAATTCACCCCTCCACTTT
V: TRBV19; J: TRBJ1-1; D: NA; size: NA; CDR3: CASSDRPNTEAFF; DNA: TGTGCCAGTTCCGACAGGCCTAACACTGAAGCTTTCTTT